The rows below give T cell receptor beta chains drawn from one sample of a study of shared clonotypes between healthy human individuals. Repertoires were generated with immunoSEQ multiplex PCR, while TCRdb's copy carries only in-frame clones and drops some. The sample holds approximately 2.5 million clones, 93% seen once. Material: naive CD4+ T cells from PBMCs. Every receptor here comes from a young man in good health. Some clones in this sample may be carry-over from other donors' samples. Each CDR3 is given with its conserved first and last residue. Each record gives: D gene, J gene, clone size, V gene, CDR3 DNA, CDR3 protein. D genes are given only for firm matches. Clone size is not always given. Where it is, it says once, few, many or a class for expanded clones.

-,TRBJ2-1,-,TRBV6-1,TGTGCCAGCAGTGAACTAGGGCGGGGGCGAGGGTACAATGAGCAGTTCTTC,CASSELGRGRGYNEQFF
-,TRBJ1-1,-,TRBV30,TGTGCCTGGAGTGCAGGCGTGAACACTGAAGCTTTCTTT,CAWSAGVNTEAFF
-,TRBJ2-1,-,TRBV5-1,TGCGCCAGCAGCTTGGAAGGAGGTTCCTACAATGAGCAGTTCTTC,CASSLEGGSYNEQFF
TRBD2,TRBJ2-7,once,TRBV11-1,TGTGCCAGCAGCTCGACTAGCGGGAGAAGTGGGGAGCAGTACTTC,CASSSTSGRSGEQYF
-,TRBJ2-6,-,TRBV5-1,TGCGCCAGCAGCCGAGGACAGTCCAGCTCTGGGGCCAACGTCCTGACTTTC,CASSRGQSSSGANVLTF
-,TRBJ2-3,-,TRBV9,TGTGCCAGCAGCGCCTCCAAGGGGGAAGCGGGGTTAGATACGCAGTATTTT,CASSASKGEAGLDTQYF
TRBD1,TRBJ2-7,once,TRBV18,TGTGCCAGCTCACCCCTTGAGGGGACAGGGGGTAGAGAGCAGTACTTC,CASSPLEGTGGREQYF
-,TRBJ2-3,-,TRBV9,TGTGCCAGCAGCGTCTTTGCAGATACGCAGTATTTT,CASSVFADTQYF
-,TRBJ2-1,-,TRBV4-2,TGTGCCAGCAGCTTAACTGGGGGCAATGAGCAGTTCTTC,CASSLTGGNEQFF
-,TRBJ2-3,-,TRBV5-1,TGCGCCAGCAGCTTGGCGGTGCGGACCAACACAGATACGCAGTATTTT,CASSLAVRTNTDTQYF